This T cell receptor beta chain was obtained from a study of cytomegalovirus exposure and HLA in healthy donors (TCRdb year 2017). About the study as a whole: An earlier analysis of 587 of the donors reported about 280 Gb of sequence data and around 100 million unique TCR beta sequences obtained from about 200 million T cells. An early release covering approximately 600 HLA-typed donors comprised 250 to 350 gigabases of sequencing data and around 85 million unique TCR sequences. Of the roughly 400 genotyped donors, approximately 83% fell in the genetic ancestry cluster associated with self-reported Caucasian donors. The study aimed to test whether cataloging public T cell receptors could reveal signatures of past pathogen exposure. The study profiled the T cell repertoires of 550 to 700 subjects by immunosequencing and related them to cytomegalovirus serostatus. In addition to the first cohort of several hundred subjects, a separate validation cohort of under 150 different subjects was used. High-throughput TCR immunosequencing, statistical association of individual TCRs with disease status, and machine learning were combined to predict cytomegalovirus infection status. A later analysis re-examined previously published TCR beta repertoires from roughly 720 donors and added high-resolution HLA genotyping to investigate patterns of TCR occurrence. The later analysis used no new phenotypic data to find candidate immune exposures, relying instead on TCR beta sequences and their occurrence across donors. To decide whether each TCR beta V gene segment behaved as functional or pseudogenic, an earlier analysis of fewer than 750 of the donors relied on high-throughput TCR beta sequencing. Donor age, sex, ethnicity and CMV serostatus were compiled together with the repertoire data. A later genetic analysis used genome-wide SNP genotypes for about three fifths of the roughly 700 donors, treating that subset as a discovery cohort. All discovery cohort repertoires had been generated on a single sequencing platform. HLA typing covered class I and class II loci at four-digit resolution. Typing coverage varied by locus: roughly 620-640 donors for A, B, C, DRB1 and DQB1; roughly 510 for DQA1; over 600 for DPA1; 450 to 480 for DPB1. Four to six DR-DQ haplotypes were handled as single units for association and clustering, since linkage in the cohort was strong. Across 398 genotyped donors of the cohort, an average of roughly 200,000 unique TCR beta nucleotide sequences per donor were sequenced, and roughly 18% of those sequences were non-productive.

Comment on this clone: Its binding antigen is unknown. No base quality information exists; no much larger clone differs at one position.

The cohort was made up of 666 healthy bone marrow donors. At the time of sampling, all cohort members were nominally healthy, though unrecorded immune exposures were likely present. The donor tested CMV seronegative and was one of the 352 seronegative cohort members. Every donor gave a peripheral blood sample, and the peripheral blood mononuclear cells from that sample were used for TCR beta sequencing. Genomic DNA was extracted from the blood cell samples with the Qiagen DNeasy Blood Extraction Kit. The receptor library was made with the immunoSEQ multiplex PCR assay. A mixture of 60 forward primers for TCR Vbeta segments and 13 reverse primers for TCR Jbeta segments was used in the multiplex PCR. Amplification of the CDR3 region of rearranged TCR beta genes was performed with a multiplex PCR assay on genomic DNA. The Illumina HiSeq System was used to sequence the amplified TCR beta libraries as 87-base-pair reads. Under the source paper's analysis protocol: A later analysis tallied tens of millions of unique TCR beta chains across the 666 repertoires, and approximately 11 million of those chains were shared by two or more donors. To remove PCR and sequencing errors, raw reads were error-corrected and collapsed into unique sequences using a nearest-neighbor algorithm that merged closely related sequences. V, D and J gene segments were assigned by aligning CDR3 sequences to IMGT reference sequences. For a sequence to be retained, a match of at least six nucleotides was required to both a V gene segment and a J gene segment. A rearrangement was called productive if the CDR3 had no stop codons and remained in frame with V and J, and every other rearrangement was called non-productive. Following IMGT convention, CDR3 was defined as the stretch from the second conserved V-encoded cysteine up to the conserved J-encoded phenylalanine. The earlier analysis of about 590 of the donors excluded sequences that lacked an unambiguous match to a single V gene segment. In an earlier analysis of 587 of the donors, V segments were called functional above 56.7% productive rearrangements and were called segregating when the between-donor standard deviation exceeded 5%. A statistical classification framework was built for diagnosing cytomegalovirus status from the catalog of TCR beta chain sequences. V and J gene assignment, in a later analysis, came from comparing TCR nucleotide sequences with IMGT/GENE-DB human TR gene sequences. A later analysis assigned CDR3 sequences and most-parsimonious VDJ recombination scenarios with the TCRdist pipeline. In a later analysis, each TCR beta chain was defined by its CDR3 amino acid sequence together with its V-gene family, and reads without a unique V-gene family were excluded. A later analysis removed 592 highly shared, low-generation-probability nucleotide sequences to deal with suspected cross-contamination and a sequencing artifact. In a later analysis, a clonal expansion index was calculated for each public chain from normalized within-repertoire ranks of inferred template counts. In a later analysis, generation probabilities were computed using a VDJ recombination model fitted to out-of-frame rearrangements, and the results were checked against IGoR. In a later analysis, TCR-TCR, TCR-HLA and TCR-CMV co-occurrence was scored with hypergeometric tests, and a repertoire-size bias correction was applied to TCR pairs. To estimate false discovery rates, a later analysis permuted the HLA or CMV assignments 20 times. In a later analysis, co-occurring TCRs were grouped using DBSCAN, and TCRdist sequence similarity was added for clustering within HLA-allele-positive subsets. Repertoires with fewer than 30,000 or more than 120,000 public chains, plus five repertoires with anomalous nucleotide sharing, were excluded from co-occurrence clustering. This immuneACCESS table, as held by TCRdb, lists in-frame sequences with V and J called but not all clones. Of the missing ones, under half trace to an unresolved V gene in checked studies; the others have no known cause. That table supplies the V and J calls and clone size; D and trimming were determined from the DNA. Counted in this sample were 90,000 to 100,000 clones; over 65% of them appeared once. Roughly 3.9% of the sample lies in the top ten.

Its CDR3 holds 13 amino acids, cysteine through phenylalanine. The CDR3 DNA has 39 bases and is translated from base 1. The germline V gene encodes CDR1 MNHEY and CDR2 SMNVEV (reference sequence). The germline V end is reduced by 6 bases and the J end by 9 bases; junction bases left unmatched: 3. On the study overall, not on this receptor specifically: Linkage disequilibrium might explain the correlated functional status among segregating V segments, but an unknown experimental factor could not be ruled out. For the cohort, immune exposure information was limited to CMV serostatus. Most TCR sequences were observed very rarely across donors, whereas some public TCRs were present in many individuals. When HLA alleles, especially DR and DQ, strongly co-occurred, attributing TCR associations to individual alleles was difficult. The classifier was reported to diagnose cytomegalovirus status with high specificity and sensitivity in both the original and validation cohorts. Compared with equally common non-associated chains, HLA-associated TCR beta chains in a later analysis were more clonally expanded and had lower generation probabilities. A later genetic analysis associated a missense DCLRE1C variant with V-gene and J-gene trimming of TCR beta chains, and an independent cohort replicated the association. Some IMGT-functional V segments, including TRBV6-2 and TRBV6-3, could not be distinguished by the 87-base-pair reads and were therefore excluded. A later analysis reported that several top co-occurrence clusters appeared linked to parvovirus B19, influenza, CMV and Epstein-Barr virus. At a false discovery rate of 0.05, a later analysis linked about 16,000 TCR beta sequences to specific HLA alleles. In a later genetic analysis, fewer N-insertions in productive TCRs were reported among donors in an Asian-associated ancestry cluster than the roughly 710-donor mean. The authors suggested that the approach could potentially be generalized to other disease states and immunological phenotypes. Because HLA typing was missing for some donors at each locus, association tests included only the typed subset. In an earlier analysis of around 600 of the donors, most TCR beta V segments were observed in productive rearrangements about 87% or about 30% of the time, broadly matching IMGT annotations. A few of the identified cytomegalovirus-associated TCR beta chains were confirmed in vitro to be specific for cytomegalovirus antigens. A further reported finding was that TCR beta sequences accurately predicted the HLA-A and HLA-B alleles for most subjects in the first cohort. Because counts were too low, seventeen rarely observed V segments, including chromosome 9 orphons, were left out of the earlier analysis of some 640 of the donors. The cohort was sequenced for TCR beta chains only, and without alpha or paired-chain data the features that could be detected were limited. The study gave a list of some 150 TCR beta chains associated with cytomegalovirus. Most CMV-associated TCR beta chains appeared to be HLA-restricted in a later analysis, and the HLA associations seemed to be driven largely by CMV exposure. A cluster of highly shared sequence variants was judged likely to be a technical artifact of the sequencing pipeline. In a later analysis, the rate of TCR association differed among HLA loci, with DRB1 alleles having the most associated TCRs and HLA-C alleles having the fewest. Sequencing depth was assumed to be roughly uniform across donors in the presence/absence analyses, though that assumption may not hold.

The sequenced material came from PBMCs. This receptor was identified in a man between 25 and 39 years old in good health and CMV-seronegative. The chain is made from TRBV27 and TRBJ1-6; TRBD1 lines up with 9 middle nucleotides. Here is the DNA: TGTGCCAGCAGCCGGGACAGGGTTTCACCCCTCCACTTT. It specifies CASSRDRVSPLHF.